The 13 T cell receptor beta chains below come from one sample, sequenced in a study of CD8 T cells in ankylosing spondylitis. TCRdb re-derived calls from the 5' RACE reads in MiXCR, one entry per CDR3 protein. In the table there are almost 250,000 distinct CDR3 sequences, 32% of which are singletons. The sample was blood, either unsorted or a sorted T cell fraction (not recorded which). The receptors here all came from a male donor with ankylosing spondylitis or in good health (not recorded which).

The V and J genes are TRBV5-1 and TRBJ2-7; 9 bases are shared with TRBD1. The germline V gene has CDR1 SGHRS and CDR2 YFSETQ. Trimming removed 4 bases from V and 2 bases from J; junction bases left unmatched: 1. The CDR3 spans 13 residues. The CDR3 bases are TGCGCCAGCAGCGACAGGGGGACCTACGAGCAGTACTTC. This encodes CASSDRGTYEQYF.

This rearrangement joins TRBV20-1 to TRBJ2-7, with a tentative D call TRBD2 (6 bases). Germline V lookup: CDR1 DFQATT, CDR2 SNEGSKA (reference sequence). The V end lost 2 bases, the J end lost 9 bases, and 17 bases lay between the germline ends. The CDR3 has 13 amino acids. The CDR3 DNA reads TGCAGTGCTAGAACGGGGCAGGCCGGGGGGCAGTACTTC. This gives the protein CSARTGQAGGQYF.

This clonotype was seen more than once but under ten times. This chain uses TRBV20-1 with TRBJ2-7, with D perhaps TRBD1 (6 bases). CDR3 size: 14 residues. V lost 2 bases and J lost 2, with 13 bases in between. Germline CDR1 DFQATT, CDR2 SNEGSKA (reference sequence). CDR3 in amino acids: CSARPETGTYEQYF. The CDR3, as DNA: TGCAGTGCTAGACCTGAGACAGGTACCTACGAGCAGTACTTC.

This clonotype has at least ten counts. The rearrangement joins TRBV20-1 to TRBJ1-5, with D perhaps TRBD1 (5 bases). V lost 3 bases and J lost 6, with 18 bases in between. The CDR3 is 15 amino acids. Germline-derived CDR1 and CDR2 are DFQATT and SNEGSKA (reference sequence). DNA for the CDR3: TGCAGTGCTAGGGGCATCGGGTGGGGCGGTCAGCCCCAGCATTTT. Amino acids: CSARGIGWGGQPQHF.

This clonotype showed up just a few times. The gene calls are TRBV4-2 and TRBJ2-3; 7 bases are shared with TRBD2. The CDR3 runs 15 residues. The germline gives CDR1 LGHNA, CDR2 YNFKEQ. V trimming: 1 base; J trimming: 4 bases; junction bases outside the gene matches: 5. The DNA for the CDR3 is TGTGCCAGCAGCCAAGGAAGAGCGGGGTCAGATACGCAGTATTTT. It specifies CASSQGRAGSDTQYF.

This clonotype turned up a few times. The V gene is TRBV7-2, the J gene TRBJ2-7, with TRBD2 identical over 7 bases. Germline V lookup: CDR1 SGHTA, CDR2 FQGNSA. The CDR3 length is 15 residues. J was trimmed by 4 bases and V by 4 bases; bases with no gene match: 10. The CDR3, as DNA: TGTGCCAGCAGCTACGGCGCGGCGGGGGTGTACGAGCAGTACTTC. This codes for CASSYGAAGVYEQYF.

V and J are TRBV20-1 and TRBJ2-5, with TRBD2 identical over 8 bases. Losses at the gene ends were 1 base for V and 2 bases for J; bases not matched to a gene: 3. The CDR3 runs 14 residues. Germline assignment: CDR1 DFQATT and CDR2 SNEGSKA (reference sequence). The CDR3 is CSARGRGGQETQYF. CDR3 nucleotides: TGCAGTGCTAGAGGTCGGGGGGGTCAAGAGACCCAGTACTTC.

The rearrangement links TRBV12-3 or TRBV12-4 to TRBJ2-5; D is undetermined. The germline V and J ends were trimmed by 4 bases and 1 base, with 13 bases remaining between them. The CDR3 length is 15 residues. Written as DNA, the CDR3 is TGTGCCAGCAGTTCCACCTGGAACCGCCAAGAGACCCAGTACTTC. This codes for CASSSTWNRQETQYF.

The CDR3 region is CASNWRDTQYF. In DNA form, the CDR3 reads TGTGCCAGCAACTGGCGGGATACGCAGTATTTT. The gene calls are TRBV6-6 and TRBJ2-3, with D uncertain. This CDR3 comprises 11 residues. The germline CDR1 and CDR2 sequences are MNHNY and SVGAGI (reference sequence). Deletions cut 7 bases from V and 6 bases from J, with 8 bases between.

The rearrangement uses TRBV29-1 and TRBJ2-5, with D perhaps matching TRBD2 (6 bases). In germline, CDR1 is SQVTM, CDR2 ANQGSEA. CDR3 length: 14 amino acids. Trimming stripped 6 bases from V and 2 bases from J, with 16 bases between. The CDR3 DNA reads TGCAGCGTGATACGGGGGTCTAATCAAGAGACCCAGTACTTC. Translation: CSVIRGSNQETQYF. Variable domain in full (rest from reference TRBV29-1 and TRBJ2-5): SAVISQKPSRDICQRGTSLTIQCQVDSQVTMMFWYRQQPGQSLTLIATANQGSEATYESGFVIDKFPISRPNLTFSTLTVSNMSPEDSSIYLCSVIRGSNQETQYFGPGTRLLVL.

Only one count was recorded for this clonotype. The V call is TRBV3-1, the J call TRBJ2-3; unclear D gene. This CDR3 is 14 amino acids long. The V gene lost 2 bases and the J gene lost 6 bases, with 12 bases spanning the gap. Germline lookup yields CDR1 LGHDT and CDR2 YNNKEL (reference sequence). The CDR3 spells CASSQIAGPDTQYF. CDR3 DNA sequence: TGTGCCAGCAGCCAAATCGCAGGCCCCGATACGCAGTATTTT.

This clonotype has more than one count but fewer than ten. The rearrangement uses TRBV7-8 and TRBJ2-5, with 9 bases aligning to TRBD1. Trimming took 4 bases from V and 3 from J; bases not matched to a gene: 3. Looked up from germline, CDR1 is SGHVS and CDR2 is FQNEAQ. This CDR3 has 14 residues. DNA for the CDR3: TGTGCCAGCAGCTACAGGACAGGGGAAGAGACCCAGTACTTC. Its translation: CASSYRTGEETQYF.

The chain links TRBV7-9 to TRBJ1-2; 9 nucleotides line up with TRBD1. Germline V gene data show CDR1 as SEHNR and CDR2 as FQNEAQ (reference sequence). CDR3 length: 15 residues. Trimming at V came to 5 bases and at J to 0 bases, leaving 4 bases not matched to a gene. The CDR3 loop reads CASSPRDRANYGYTF. As DNA, the CDR3 is TGTGCCAGCAGCCCTCGGGACAGGGCTAACTATGGCTACACCTTC.